This T cell receptor (beta chain) was recorded in a study of response to subunit inactivated influenza vaccine. Via MiXCR, TCRdb re-called the RT-PCR reads, giving one row per CDR3 protein. The repertoire holds about 700,000 distinct CDR3 sequences, with around 14% as singletons. V dropped 5 bases and J dropped 4; count of bases not matched to a gene: 12. The CDR3 extends over 16 amino acids. General study results and limits: It was the authors' suggestion that each seasonal influenza vaccination recruits few new T cells.

This clonotype was seen a few times. The antigen is undetermined. The receptor comes from a man aged 50 to 59 who received an inactivated influenza vaccine. Source: PBMCs from blood, taken around 14 days before vaccination. The rearrangement uses TRBV12-3 or TRBV12-4 and TRBJ2-3; 7 bases are shared with TRBD1. CDR3 DNA sequence: TGTGCCAGCAGTCAAGGGTTTATAACAGGGGCAGATACGCAGTATTTT. Translated, it gives CASSQGFITGADTQYF.